Listed below are T cell receptor beta chains from one sample, sequenced in a study of blood T cell repertoires in COVID-19. Sequenced by immunoSEQ multiplex PCR; TCRdb stores in-frame clones only, minus some. The table lists tens of thousands of clones, 82% of them singletons. Sequencing was carried out using peripheral blood. Source of these receptors: a man aged 35 to 55 with acute or convalescent COVID-19. The CDR3 runs from the conserved cysteine through the conserved F or W. D genes are given only for firm matches. The listing skips clone size in some rows; elsewhere it reads once, few, many or a size class.

clone size: NA; D gene: NA; J gene: TRBJ2-1; V gene: TRBV5-1; CDR3 protein: CASSFLLSYSYNEQFF; CDR3 DNA: TGCGCCAGCAGCTTTCTCCTGTCTTACTCCTACAATGAGCAGTTCTTC
clone size: NA; D gene: NA; J gene: TRBJ2-7; V gene: TRBV28; CDR3 protein: CATLTGDRNYEQYF; CDR3 DNA: TGTGCCACCCTAACCGGTGACAGGAACTACGAGCAGTACTTC
clone size: NA; D gene: TRBD1; J gene: TRBJ2-7; V gene: TRBV5-4; CDR3 protein: CASSQKGTGRHEQYF; CDR3 DNA: TGTGCCAGCAGCCAAAAAGGGACAGGGCGCCACGAGCAGTACTTC
clone size: NA; D gene: TRBD1; J gene: TRBJ1-4; V gene: TRBV30; CDR3 protein: CAWSVDRAGKLFF; CDR3 DNA: TGTGCCTGGAGTGTAGACAGGGCCGGAAAACTGTTTTTT
clone size: NA; D gene: TRBD1; J gene: TRBJ2-7; V gene: TRBV5-6; CDR3 protein: CASSYSGTGGEQYF; CDR3 DNA: TGTGCCAGCAGCTACTCCGGGACAGGGGGCGAGCAGTACTTC
clone size: NA; D gene: NA; J gene: TRBJ1-2; V gene: TRBV30; CDR3 protein: CAWRARFYGYTF; CDR3 DNA: TGTGCCTGGAGGGCACGCTTCTATGGCTACACCTTC
clone size: NA; D gene: NA; J gene: TRBJ1-1; V gene: TRBV19; CDR3 protein: CATRGNRNTEAFF; CDR3 DNA: TGTGCCACCAGGGGTAATCGGAACACTGAAGCTTTCTTT
clone size: NA; D gene: NA; J gene: TRBJ1-2; V gene: TRBV12-3/TRBV12-4; CDR3 protein: CASSSTGFEGYTF; CDR3 DNA: TGTGCCAGCAGCTCGACAGGTTTTGAGGGCTACACCTTC
clone size: NA; D gene: TRBD2; J gene: TRBJ2-7; V gene: TRBV28; CDR3 protein: CASKPSGGPSSYEQYF; CDR3 DNA: TGTGCCAGCAAGCCTAGCGGGGGACCTAGCTCCTACGAGCAGTACTTC
clone size: NA; D gene: TRBD1; J gene: TRBJ1-1; V gene: TRBV15; CDR3 protein: CATSRGTGSMNTEAFF; CDR3 DNA: TGTGCCACCAGCAGAGGGACAGGCAGCATGAACACTGAAGCTTTCTTT
clone size: NA; D gene: NA; J gene: TRBJ1-1; V gene: TRBV5-4; CDR3 protein: CASSLQGVVNTEAFF; CDR3 DNA: TGTGCCAGCAGCTTGCAAGGGGTGGTGAACACTGAAGCTTTCTTT
clone size: NA; D gene: NA; J gene: TRBJ2-1; V gene: TRBV2; CDR3 protein: CASSGSASSYNEQFF; CDR3 DNA: TGTGCCAGCAGTGGGTCTGCGAGCTCCTACAATGAGCAGTTCTTC
clone size: NA; D gene: TRBD2; J gene: TRBJ2-1; V gene: TRBV9; CDR3 protein: CASSASGGYSYNEQFF; CDR3 DNA: TGTGCCAGCAGTGCTAGCGGGGGGTACTCCTACAATGAGCAGTTCTTC
clone size: few; D gene: TRBD1; J gene: TRBJ1-5; V gene: TRBV10-2; CDR3 protein: CASSDRGRNQPQHF; CDR3 DNA: TGCGCCAGCAGTGACAGGGGGCGCAATCAGCCCCAGCATTTT
clone size: once; D gene: TRBD2; J gene: TRBJ2-1; V gene: TRBV19; CDR3 protein: CASSTGTGGRRNEQFF; CDR3 DNA: TGTGCCAGTAGTACAGGGACGGGGGGTAGGCGCAATGAGCAGTTCTTC
clone size: once; D gene: NA; J gene: TRBJ1-4; V gene: TRBV5-4; CDR3 protein: CASSLEVSDKKLFF; CDR3 DNA: TGTGCCAGCAGCTTAGAGGTCTCGGACAAGAAACTGTTTTTT
clone size: NA; D gene: TRBD1; J gene: TRBJ1-4; V gene: TRBV5-4; CDR3 protein: CASSRTGQDDEKLFF; CDR3 DNA: TGTGCCAGCAGCAGAACGGGACAGGATGATGAAAAACTGTTTTTT
clone size: NA; D gene: TRBD1; J gene: TRBJ1-2; V gene: TRBV6-2/TRBV6-3; CDR3 protein: CASSYDREQWGGYTF; CDR3 DNA: TGTGCCAGCAGTTACGACAGGGAACAATGGGGCGGCTACACCTTC
clone size: few; D gene: NA; J gene: TRBJ1-2; V gene: TRBV7-9; CDR3 protein: CASTPLTLGSYGYTF; CDR3 DNA: TGTGCCAGCACCCCCCTAACCCTCGGGTCCTATGGCTACACCTTC
clone size: NA; D gene: TRBD2; J gene: TRBJ2-3; V gene: TRBV5-8; CDR3 protein: CASSLASGGSDTQYF; CDR3 DNA: TGTGCCAGCAGCTTGGCTAGCGGGGGTTCAGATACGCAGTATTTT
clone size: few; D gene: NA; J gene: TRBJ2-1; V gene: TRBV3-1/TRBV3-2; CDR3 protein: CASSQRGNNEQFF; CDR3 DNA: TGTGCCAGCAGCCAAAGAGGGAACAATGAGCAGTTCTTC
clone size: NA; D gene: NA; J gene: TRBJ1-5; V gene: TRBV28; CDR3 protein: CASSLYLRVSNQPQHF; CDR3 DNA: TGTGCCAGCAGTTTATACCTACGGGTAAGCAATCAGCCCCAGCATTTT
clone size: NA; D gene: TRBD1; J gene: TRBJ2-2; V gene: TRBV6-5; CDR3 protein: CASGDRGGTGELFF; CDR3 DNA: TGTGCCAGCGGGGACAGGGGTGGCACCGGGGAGCTGTTTTTT
clone size: NA; D gene: NA; J gene: TRBJ1-5; V gene: TRBV20-1; CDR3 protein: CSAISSAQHF; CDR3 DNA: TGCAGTGCAATATCCTCTGCCCAGCATTTT
clone size: NA; D gene: NA; J gene: TRBJ1-2; V gene: TRBV21-1; CDR3 protein: CASSTLFDRPFYGYTF; CDR3 DNA: TGTGCCAGCAGCACCCTATTCGACAGGCCATTTTATGGCTACACCTTC
clone size: NA; D gene: TRBD1; J gene: TRBJ1-3; V gene: TRBV5-1; CDR3 protein: CASSVGTDTSGNTIYF; CDR3 DNA: TGCGCCAGCAGCGTCGGGACAGACACCTCTGGAAACACCATATATTTT
clone size: NA; D gene: TRBD1; J gene: TRBJ1-2; V gene: TRBV10-3; CDR3 protein: CAITAGTGGTGYTF; CDR3 DNA: TGTGCCATCACCGCCGGGACAGGGGGTACTGGCTACACCTTC
clone size: NA; D gene: NA; J gene: TRBJ1-2; V gene: TRBV28; CDR3 protein: CASSFPSGYTF; CDR3 DNA: TGTGCCAGCAGTTTTCCTAGTGGCTACACCTTC
clone size: NA; D gene: NA; J gene: TRBJ1-6; V gene: TRBV7-6; CDR3 protein: CASAARYNSPLHF; CDR3 DNA: TGTGCCAGCGCGGCCCGCTATAATTCACCCCTCCACTTT
clone size: once; D gene: NA; J gene: TRBJ1-2; V gene: TRBV28; CDR3 protein: CASSPQTGFNGYTF; CDR3 DNA: TGTGCCAGCAGTCCTCAGACAGGTTTTAATGGCTACACCTTC
clone size: NA; D gene: NA; J gene: TRBJ2-7; V gene: TRBV28; CDR3 protein: CASSFPSGSYEQYF; CDR3 DNA: TGTGCCAGCAGTTTTCCCAGTGGCTCCTACGAGCAGTACTTC
clone size: few; D gene: NA; J gene: TRBJ1-6; V gene: TRBV3-1/TRBV3-2; CDR3 protein: CASSRVLGGGNSPLHF; CDR3 DNA: TGTGCCAGCAGCCGAGTGTTGGGGGGAGGTAATTCACCCCTCCACTTT
clone size: NA; D gene: TRBD1; J gene: TRBJ2-3; V gene: TRBV7-9; CDR3 protein: CASSLGQSTDTQYF; CDR3 DNA: TGTGCCAGCAGCTTGGGACAGAGCACAGATACGCAGTATTTT
clone size: NA; D gene: NA; J gene: TRBJ1-4; V gene: TRBV6-6; CDR3 protein: CASSLPRGRRGEKLFF; CDR3 DNA: TGTGCCAGCAGTCTTCCCCGGGGTCGCAGGGGCGAAAAACTGTTTTTT
clone size: NA; D gene: TRBD1; J gene: TRBJ1-4; V gene: TRBV4-1; CDR3 protein: CASSRQGTGEKLFF; CDR3 DNA: TGCGCCAGCAGCCGACAGGGGACGGGGGAAAAACTGTTTTTT
clone size: NA; D gene: TRBD1; J gene: TRBJ2-1; V gene: TRBV2; CDR3 protein: CASSPDRDNEQFF; CDR3 DNA: TGTGCCAGCAGTCCCGACAGGGACAATGAGCAGTTCTTC
clone size: NA; D gene: NA; J gene: TRBJ1-4; V gene: TRBV6-5; CDR3 protein: CASRSSGGEKLFF; CDR3 DNA: TGTGCCAGCAGAAGCTCGGGGGGGGAAAAACTGTTTTTT
clone size: once; D gene: TRBD2; J gene: TRBJ2-5; V gene: TRBV5-4; CDR3 protein: CASSLQGSGGETQYF; CDR3 DNA: TGTGCCAGCAGCTTACAGGGGAGCGGGGGGGAGACCCAGTACTTC
clone size: NA; D gene: NA; J gene: TRBJ1-2; V gene: TRBV6-1; CDR3 protein: CASSESGRSGYTF; CDR3 DNA: TGTGCCAGCAGTGAAAGCGGGAGGAGTGGCTACACCTTC
clone size: few; D gene: NA; J gene: TRBJ1-1; V gene: TRBV6-1; CDR3 protein: CASSDQANTEAFF; CDR3 DNA: TGTGCCAGCAGTGACCAGGCGAACACTGAAGCTTTCTTT
clone size: NA; D gene: NA; J gene: TRBJ1-1; V gene: TRBV4-3; CDR3 protein: CASSLNAAGEAFF; CDR3 DNA: TGCGCCAGCAGCCTAAATGCGGCGGGAGAAGCTTTCTTT